The next 28 T cell receptor beta chains were all read from a single sample in a study of CD8 T cells in ankylosing spondylitis. Overall study results and limits: There was a TCR beta motif, made of several highly homologous variants, that appeared characteristic of ankylosing spondylitis blood.

Their specific antigens are unknown. In TCRdb, the 5' RACE reads were re-called with MiXCR into one record per CDR3 protein. The table records around 890,000 distinct CDR3 sequences, 10% to 15% of them present only once. Sequencing was carried out using blood, either unsorted or a sorted T cell fraction (not recorded which). The origin of the receptors is a male donor with ankylosing spondylitis.

The chain combines TRBV12-3 or TRBV12-4 with TRBJ1-5; D is possibly TRBD1 (5 bases). The V gene lost 1 base and the J gene lost 7 bases, with 14 bases spanning the gap. The CDR3 consists of 15 residues. In DNA form, the CDR3 reads TGTGCCAGCAGTTTAGGGATGGGGGGACGACAGCCCCAGCATTTT. It yields the protein CASSLGMGGRQPQHF.

CDR3 protein: CAIKASGNYEQYF. CDR3 DNA: TGTGCCATCAAGGCTAGCGGGAACTACGAGCAGTACTTC. The rearrangement links TRBV10-3 to TRBJ2-7; 9 nucleotides line up with TRBD2. The length of the CDR3 is 13 residues. The trim removed 7 bases at V and 3 bases at J, leaving 4 bases unmatched. Looked up from germline, CDR1 is ENHRY and CDR2 is SYGVKD.

This clonotype was seen repeatedly, ten times or more. The V call is TRBV20-1, the J call TRBJ1-1, with D tentatively TRBD1 (6 bases). The CDR3 is made up of 14 amino acids. The V gene's germline CDR1 is DFQATT and CDR2 SNEGSKA (reference sequence). V lost 6 bases and J lost 3, with 17 bases in between. The CDR3: CSARLGGAYTEAFF. CDR3 nucleotides: TGCAGTGCCCGGCTGGGGGGCGCGTACACTGAAGCTTTCTTT.

This chain links TRBV5-1 with TRBJ2-3, with a weak D call TRBD1 (6 bases). The CDR3 extends over 14 amino acids. V was shortened by 0 bases and J by 5 bases, with 10 bases between the two germline ends. From germline, CDR1 is SGHRS and CDR2 YFSETQ. Here the CDR3 DNA reads TGCGCCAGCAGCTTGGACAGGGAAGGAGATACGCAGTATTTT. Protein: CASSLDREGDTQYF.

The V and J genes are TRBV5-6 and TRBJ2-7; no clear D gene. This CDR3 comprises 14 residues. With 5 bases removed from V and 1 base from J, the gap between germline ends came to 13 bases. Germline values: CDR1 SGHDT, CDR2 YYEEEE. CDR3: CASSFFLLSYEQYF. The CDR3 nucleotides are TGTGCCAGCAGTTTTTTTTTACTGTCCTACGAGCAGTACTTC.

This clonotype was detected a few times. V is TRBV7-2 and J is TRBJ2-5; 8 bases agree with TRBD2. The CDR3 spans 12 residues. Germline CDR1 SGHTA, CDR2 FQGNSA. J lost 7 bases, V lost 6 bases, and 4 bases had no gene match. In DNA, the CDR3 is TGTGCCAGCAGTCCTCGGGAGGGGACCCAGTACTTC. Its protein is CASSPREGTQYF.

V is TRBV9 and J is TRBJ1-1, with D maybe TRBD1 (5 bases). The length of the CDR3 is 14 residues. From germline, CDR1 is SGDLS and CDR2 YYNGEE. Deletions cut 3 bases from V and 7 bases from J, with 16 bases between. DNA of the CDR3: TGTGCCAGCAGCGCCGGGACCCCGTCGTTTGAAGCTTTCTTT. Protein product: CASSAGTPSFEAFF.

This clonotype was seen only a few times. J is TRBJ2-3 and V is TRBV20-1; 7 bases line up with TRBD1. The CDR3 is 13 residues long. In germline, CDR1 is DFQATT, CDR2 SNEGSKA (reference sequence). V lost 4 bases to trimming and J lost 3 bases; unmatched junction nucleotides: 4. The CDR3 region is CSATTGATDTQYF. CDR3 coding DNA: TGCAGTGCTACCACAGGGGCAACAGATACGCAGTATTTT.

The rearrangement uses TRBV18 and TRBJ2-7; D possibly uses TRBD1 or TRBD2 (5 bases each). This CDR3 region has 12 residues. Germline V lookup: CDR1 KGHSH, CDR2 LQKENI. Trimming cost V 6 bases and J 7 bases, with 13 bases left between them. DNA of the CDR3: TGTGCCAGCTCCCCCGGGACCAAAGAGCAGTACTTC. Protein sequence: CASSPGTKEQYF.

Many counts were recorded for this clonotype. The chain has TRBV29-1 and TRBJ2-3; D is ambiguous. Trimming pared 6 bases from V and 2 bases from J, leaving 15 bases between. Per the germline V gene, CDR1 is SQVTM and CDR2 is ANQGSEA. There are 14 residues in the CDR3. The CDR3 sequence: CSVISFGLTDTQYF. CDR3 in DNA: TGCAGCGTAATTTCCTTCGGGCTCACAGATACGCAGTATTTT.

This clonotype has just a few counts. The chain recombines TRBV5-6 with TRBJ2-3; D may match TRBD1 or TRBD2 (7 bases each). The CDR3 is 15 residues long. The V gene lost 4 bases and the J gene lost 2 bases, with 14 bases spanning the gap. Germline CDR1 SGHDT, CDR2 YYEEEE. CDR3 in DNA: TGTGCCAGCAGCCAGGGGGGGGGATTCACAGATACGCAGTATTTT. It encodes CASSQGGGFTDTQYF.

There are a few counts of this clonotype. The J gene is TRBJ1-1, the V gene TRBV5-1, with D possibly TRBD1 on 5 matching bases. Between the trimmed V and J ends, which lost 1 base and 4 bases, there was a span of 14 bases. Germline V gene data show CDR1 as SGHRS and CDR2 as YFSETQ. The CDR3 consists of 15 residues. The CDR3 bases are TGCGCCAGCAGCTTGCGAGTGGGGGAGGTCACTGAAGCTTTCTTT. Its protein is CASSLRVGEVTEAFF.

This clonotype was seen a single time. DNA for the CDR3: TGTGCCAGCAGTCGCGCGGCAGGGCGGGACGAGCAGTACTTC. This gives the protein CASSRAAGRDEQYF. V is TRBV5-4 and J is TRBJ2-7; D might be TRBD1 or TRBD2, each matching 5 bases. The germline gives CDR1 SGHNT, CDR2 YYREEE (reference sequence). This CDR3 has 14 residues. V was clipped by 5 bases and J by 5 bases, with 17 bases between them.

This chain connects TRBV6-5 to TRBJ2-1, with TRBD2 matching 12 bases. Germline trimming cut 11 bases from V and 7 bases from J; bases unmatched to any gene: 3. Germline assignment: CDR1 MNHEY and CDR2 SVGAGI. The CDR3 consists of 12 residues. This CDR3 reads CAASGGANEQFF. In DNA, the CDR3 is TGTGCCGCTAGCGGGGGGGCAAATGAGCAGTTCTTC.

This clonotype was seen more than once but under ten times. The chain employs TRBV7-2 and TRBJ2-1; D not certain. V was pared by 1 base and J by 6 bases, with 10 bases between. Germline CDR1 is SGHTA and CDR2 is FQGNSA. The CDR3 has 14 amino acids. The CDR3 nucleotides are TGTGCCAGCAGCTTAGGGAGAGTCGGCAATGAGCAGTTCTTC. As protein: CASSLGRVGNEQFF.

The chain is built from TRBV6-6 and TRBJ1-1; 9 bases match TRBD1. The V gene end was trimmed by 7 bases and the J gene end by 4 bases; junction bases not matched to a gene: 4. The V gene's germline CDR1 is MNHNY and CDR2 SVGAGI (reference sequence). This CDR3 is 13 amino acids long. The CDR3: CASIRQGGTEAFF. CDR3 DNA sequence: TGTGCCAGCATAAGACAGGGGGGCACTGAAGCTTTCTTT.

The chain links TRBV7-2 to TRBJ2-7, with 8 bases identical to TRBD1. Trimming cost V 5 bases and J 0 bases; bases outside gene matches: 6. The CDR3 covers 15 residues. Germline-derived CDR1 and CDR2 are SGHTA and FQGNSA. CDR3 DNA: TGTGCCAGCAGCCCCGGGACAGGCCACTCCTACGAGCAGTACTTC. As protein: CASSPGTGHSYEQYF.

This clonotype was observed many times. The chain uses TRBV10-3 and TRBJ2-7, with D possibly being TRBD1 (5 bases). Germline V gene data show CDR1 as ENHRY and CDR2 as SYGVKD. The CDR3 totals 16 residues. Between the trimmed V and J ends, which lost 3 bases and 0 bases, there was a span of 15 bases. CDR3 protein: CAISEHRKQVSYEQYF. The CDR3 DNA follows: TGTGCCATCAGTGAACATAGGAAACAGGTCTCCTACGAGCAGTACTTC.

Many counts were recorded for this clonotype. V gene TRBV5-1 combines with J gene TRBJ2-7; 7 positions agree with TRBD1. V was clipped by 4 bases and J by 0 bases; unmatched bases: 7. The CDR3 spans 15 residues. Germline V lookup: CDR1 SGHRS, CDR2 YFSETQ. The CDR3 sequence is CASSTGTVFSYEQYF. DNA for the CDR3: TGCGCCAGCAGCACAGGGACAGTCTTCTCCTACGAGCAGTACTTC.

The CDR3 region has the DNA TGTGCCAGCAGCTTGGGGGGCGGGGACTATTCACCCCTCCACTTT. This codes for CASSLGGGDYSPLHF. This chain joins TRBV5-5 and TRBJ1-6; possibly TRBD1 for D (5 bases). Trimming removed 0 bases at V and 8 bases at J, with 12 bases between. CDR3 length: 15 residues. Germline V gene sequence: CDR1 SGHKS, CDR2 YYEKEE (reference sequence).

This clonotype has a handful of counts. The J gene is TRBJ1-6, the V gene TRBV5-1, with D maybe TRBD1 (5 bases). Germline-derived CDR1 and CDR2 are SGHRS and YFSETQ. This CDR3 contains 15 residues. The ends were cut back, 4 bases at V and 8 bases at J, with 16 bases in the middle. In nucleotides, the CDR3 is TGCGCCAGCAGCGCGTCCGGAGGAGGGGATTCACCCCTCCACTTT. Encoded protein: CASSASGGGDSPLHF. Together with reference TRBV5-1 and TRBJ1-6, the CDR3 gives the full variable domain: KAGVTQTPRYLIKTRGQQVTLSCSPISGHRSVSWYQQTPGQGLQFLFEYFSETQRNKGNFPGRFSGRQFSNSRSEMNVSTLELGDSALYLCASSASGGGDSPLHFGNGTRLTVT.

The rearrangement joins TRBV18 to TRBJ2-1; TRBD2 matches 8 bases. With V trimmed by 3 bases and J by 2 bases, 3 bases remained unmatched. Germline loops: CDR1 KGHSH, CDR2 LQKENI. CDR3 length: 15 residues. CDR3 in amino acids: CASSPGGATYNEQFF. CDR3 coding DNA: TGTGCCAGCTCACCCGGGGGGGCCACCTACAATGAGCAGTTCTTC.

This chain connects TRBV24-1 to TRBJ1-1, with unresolved D. The ends were cut back, 6 bases at V and 3 bases at J, with 10 bases in the middle. The germline CDR1 and CDR2 sequences are KGHDR and SFDVKD. The CDR3 runs 13 residues. The CDR3 loop is CATSRVGDTEAFF. The CDR3 DNA reads as TGTGCCACCAGTAGGGTCGGGGACACTGAAGCTTTCTTT.

This clonotype was counted at least ten times. V is TRBV5-1 and J is TRBJ2-5; D is undetermined. V dropped 0 bases and J dropped 4 bases, with 7 bases sitting between them. CDR1 and CDR2 (germline): SGHRS, YFSETQ. The CDR3 totals 13 residues. The CDR3 coding sequence is TGCGCCAGCAGCTTGGGGGCTGGAGAGACCCAGTACTTC. Translation: CASSLGAGETQYF.

This clonotype was picked up a small number of times. The chain is built from TRBV20-1 and TRBJ1-1; D unclear. Germline loops: CDR1 DFQATT, CDR2 SNEGSKA (reference sequence). The CDR3 is 13 residues long. The germline V and J ends were trimmed by 7 bases and 1 base, with 13 bases remaining between them. The CDR3 loop reads CSVRSRGNTEAFF. The DNA of the CDR3 is TGCAGTGTTCGGTCACGGGGGAACACTGAAGCTTTCTTT.

This clonotype was observed a few times. CDR3 DNA sequence: TGCAGTGCTAGAGATCCTCCCAGGGACTATGGCTACACCTTC. It codes for CSARDPPRDYGYTF. The rearrangement uses TRBV20-1 and TRBJ1-2, with a tentative D call TRBD1 (5 bases). This CDR3 has 14 residues. Trimming took off 0 bases at V and 3 bases at J, with 11 bases between the two ends. From germline, CDR1 is DFQATT and CDR2 SNEGSKA (reference sequence).

This clonotype was counted many times. The chain joins TRBV29-1 to TRBJ2-7, with 10 bases that match TRBD1. The CDR3 spans 13 residues. After removal of 4 bases from V and 5 bases from J, the junction contained 5 bases not matched to a gene. Germline loops: CDR1 SQVTM, CDR2 ANQGSEA. The CDR3 sequence: CSVVLDRGDEQYF. DNA of the CDR3: TGCAGCGTTGTATTGGACAGGGGGGACGAGCAGTACTTC.

This clonotype showed up many times. The chain recombines TRBV7-8 with TRBJ2-3; no reliable D call. Trimming removed 5 bases at V and 4 bases at J, with 22 bases between. Germline CDR1 reads SGHVS; CDR2 reads FQNEAQ. The CDR3 spans 17 residues. CDR3 DNA sequence: TGTGCCAGCAGCACCTCGCCGTCCAGTGCAGCACCAGATACGCAGTATTTT. It is translated as CASSTSPSSAAPDTQYF.